This T cell receptor beta chain was observed in a study of beta chain features in type 1 diabetes. Study-level results: Across patients, naive, central memory and Treg TCRB repertoires exhibited apparently greater similarity than was observed across healthy donors. Moderate but significant shortening of TCRB CDR3s was recorded in all four CD4+ subsets from Type 1 diabetes patients.

With regard to this clone: Its antigen is as yet unknown.

Germline V CDR1 and CDR2: MRHNA, SNTAGT. There are 16 residues in the CDR3. Trimming took off 0 bases at V and 9 bases at J, with 18 bases between the two ends. Expressed TCRB transcripts were sequenced, since all the RNA that had been isolated was reverse transcribed. Clones were sequenced by immunoSEQ multiplex PCR, and TCRdb holds only the in-frame ones, with some missing. The table shows hundreds of thousands of clones, with under 20% occurring only once. The sequence was obtained from a woman under 30 in good health. The gene calls are TRBV6-4 and TRBJ2-1; TRBD2 is a possible D gene (5 bases). Sequences were obtained from naive CD4+ T cells from blood. DNA of the CDR3: TGTGCCAGCAGTGACTCGTTTGCGGGTACACGGGGTGAGCAGTTCTTC. Residues: CASSDSFAGTRGEQFF.